These 24 T cell receptor beta chains were all obtained from the same sample, sequenced in a study of PD-L1 blockade in urothelial cancer. Time point of the sample: pretreatment peripheral blood. Profiled with immunoSEQ multiplex PCR; TCRdb holds only in-frame clones, not every one. The table shows around 100,000 clones, with roughly 90% occurring only once. Sequencing used PBMCs, obtained around atezolizumab (anti-PD-L1) treatment. These receptors originate from a man aged 55 to 70 with urothelial cancer.

The chain recombines TRBV4-2 with TRBJ2-7; D might be TRBD2 (6 bases). The CDR3 is made up of 16 amino acids. The V gene lost 0 bases and the J gene lost 1 base, with 13 bases spanning the gap. Germline V lookup: CDR1 LGHNA, CDR2 YNFKEQ. In DNA, the CDR3 is TGTGCCAGCAGCCAAGATCTGGGGACTCCTTCCTACGAGCAGTACTTC. Protein sequence: CASSQDLGTPSYEQYF.

This chain links TRBV6-5 with TRBJ1-1, with unresolved D. From germline, CDR1 is MNHEY and CDR2 SVGAGI. Trimming removed 2 bases from V and 2 bases from J, with 9 bases in between. The CDR3 covers 14 residues. In nucleotides, the CDR3 is TGTGCCAGCAGTTACGACGGAGTTAACACTGAAGCTTTCTTT. This codes for CASSYDGVNTEAFF.

J is TRBJ2-7 and V is TRBV6-1, with D possibly being TRBD2 (6 bases). Deletions cut 1 base from V and 1 base from J, with 14 bases between. CDR3 length: 16 amino acids. Germline CDR1 reads MNHNS; CDR2 reads SASEGT. CDR3: CASSEGYGLNSYEQYF. In DNA form, the CDR3 reads TGTGCCAGCAGTGAAGGTTACGGACTAAATTCCTACGAGCAGTACTTC.

The rearrangement links TRBV15 to TRBJ2-3, with D tentatively TRBD1 (5 bases). Trimming removed 11 bases at V and 0 bases at J, with 18 bases between. The length of the CDR3 is 15 residues. Germline assignment: CDR1 LNHNV and CDR2 YYDKDF (reference sequence). The CDR3 region has the DNA TGTGCCGTGTCGGTAGGGGCAGGGAGCACAGATACGCAGTATTTT. It encodes CAVSVGAGSTDTQYF.

The genes are TRBV19 and TRBJ1-5; D unclear. V dropped 3 bases and J dropped 0 bases, with 12 bases sitting between them. Germline assignment: CDR1 LNHDA and CDR2 SQIVND (reference sequence). The CDR3 has 16 residues. As DNA, the CDR3 is TGTGCCAGTAGTATCTCTAACCCACGTAGCAATCAGCCCCAGCATTTT. Its protein is CASSISNPRSNQPQHF.

This clone showed up just once. The rearrangement joins TRBV6-5 to TRBJ1-6; TRBD1 is a possible D gene (6 bases). The length of the CDR3 is 13 residues. CDR1 and CDR2 (germline): MNHEY, SVGAGI. The V end lost 5 bases, the J end lost 8 bases, and 10 bases lay between the germline ends. The CDR3: CASSPRQDSPLHF. Written as DNA, the CDR3 is TGTGCCAGCAGTCCCAGACAGGATTCACCCCTCCACTTT.

This rearrangement joins TRBV6-5 to TRBJ2-7; TRBD2 agrees at 7 bases. The CDR3 is 15 amino acids. Per germline, CDR1 MNHEY and CDR2 SVGAGI. V was pared by 7 bases and J by 5 bases, with 14 bases of the junction left unmatched. The CDR3: CASTPMRAGIDEQYF. The CDR3 nucleotides are TGTGCCAGCACCCCTATGAGAGCGGGAATCGACGAGCAGTACTTC.

This chain uses TRBV7-2 with TRBJ2-1, with unresolved D. Germline CDR1 and CDR2: SGHTA and FQGNSA. The V end lost 3 bases, the J end lost 12 bases, and 12 bases lay between the germline ends. This CDR3 region has 12 residues. The CDR3 DNA reads TGTGCCAGCAGCTTCGCTCTGCCAGGGCAGTTCTTC. Its translation is CASSFALPGQFF.

This clone was seen just once. The chain joins TRBV4-1 to TRBJ2-3; 12 bases are shared with TRBD2. Germline V gene data show CDR1 as MGHRA and CDR2 as YSYEKL. The CDR3 is 17 amino acids. J was trimmed by 10 bases and V by 0 bases; bases with no gene match: 11. The CDR3 is CASSQDASGGAFQSQYF. CDR3 coding DNA: TGCGCCAGCAGCCAAGATGCTAGCGGGGGGGCCTTTCAATCGCAGTATTTT.

The CDR3 coding sequence is TGCGCCAGCCCCGTGGGCTGGACTCAAGAGACCCAGTACTTC. Its protein is CASPVGWTQETQYF. The chain joins TRBV4-1 to TRBJ2-5, with D perhaps matching TRBD2 (5 bases). The CDR3 is made up of 14 amino acids. V gave up 8 bases and J gave up 2 bases, with 15 bases separating them. Looked up from germline, CDR1 is MGHRA and CDR2 is YSYEKL.

The chain joins TRBV7-9 to TRBJ2-7; the D is unclear. Trimming pared 4 bases from V and 3 bases from J, leaving 10 bases between. Germline V gene lookup returns CDR1 SEHNR and CDR2 FQNEAQ (reference sequence). The CDR3 contains 13 residues. The DNA of the CDR3 is TGTGCCAGCAGCTCGCCCCACTACTACGAGCAGTACTTC. It specifies CASSSPHYYEQYF.

The gene calls are TRBV7-3 and TRBJ2-2, with D uncertain. CDR1 is SGHTA, CDR2 FQGTGA, per germline. This CDR3 is built from 13 residues. The V gene lost 1 base and the J gene lost 4 bases, with 4 bases spanning the gap. CDR3 amino acids: CASSLISTGELFF. The CDR3 DNA reads TGTGCCAGCAGCTTAATTAGCACCGGGGAGCTGTTTTTT.

The V and J genes are TRBV7-6 and TRBJ2-3; 7 nucleotides agree with TRBD1. From germline, CDR1 is SGHVS and CDR2 FNYEAQ. J was trimmed by 5 bases and V by 6 bases; bases with no gene match: 8. The CDR3 is 14 residues long. CDR3 protein: CASSPRTGVDTQYF. DNA of the CDR3: TGTGCCAGCAGTCCCAGGACAGGTGTAGATACGCAGTATTTT. Complete variable domain (other parts from reference TRBV7-6 and TRBJ2-3): GAGVSQSPRYKVTKRGQDVALRCDPISGHVSLYWYRQALGQGPEFLTYFNYEAQQDKSGLPNDRFSAERPEGSISTLTIQRTEQRDSAMYRCASSPRTGVDTQYFGPGTRLTVL.

The V call is TRBV30, the J call TRBJ1-4; D is possibly TRBD1 (5 bases). CDR3 length equals 15 residues. Between the trimmed V and J ends, which lost 3 bases and 3 bases, there was a span of 14 bases. Germline V lookup: CDR1 GTSNPN, CDR2 SVGIG (reference sequence). For the CDR3, the DNA is TGTGCCTGGAGCGATACCGGGGGACCTAATGAAAAACTGTTTTTT. Its translation is CAWSDTGGPNEKLFF.

The V call is TRBV5-5, the J call TRBJ2-7; a weak D match, TRBD1 (6 bases). This CDR3 contains 14 residues. The germline V gene has CDR1 SGHKS and CDR2 YYEKEE (reference sequence). V lost 2 bases, J lost 0 bases, and 9 bases lay in between. This CDR3 reads CASSFAGDSYEQYF. CDR3 DNA: TGTGCCAGCAGCTTCGCAGGGGACTCCTACGAGCAGTACTTC.

This clone was counted between two and nine times. The V gene is TRBV11-2, the J gene TRBJ1-2, with 8 nucleotides matching TRBD1. Germline V CDR1 and CDR2: SGHAT, FQNNGV. This CDR3 is 15 amino acids long. V shed 4 bases and J 6 bases; nucleotides not matched to a gene: 10. CDR3 sequence: CASSSRGTGTDGYTF. The CDR3 DNA reads as TGTGCCAGCAGCTCCCGCGGGACAGGCACGGATGGCTACACCTTC. Looking up the rest from reference TRBV11-2 and TRBJ1-2 gives the full variable domain: EAGVAQSPRYKIIEKRQSVAFWCNPISGHATLYWYQQILGQGPKLLIQFQNNGVVDDSQLPKDRFSAERLKGVDSTLKIQPAKLEDSAVYLCASSSRGTGTDGYTFGSGTRLTVV.

This rearrangement joins TRBV13 to TRBJ2-3; TRBD2 agrees at 8 bases. Germline V CDR1 and CDR2: PRHDT, FYEKMQ (reference sequence). Trimming took 8 bases from V and 0 from J; bases not matched to a gene: 4. The CDR3 runs to 14 residues. The CDR3 here is CASRLAGSTDTQYF. CDR3 nucleotide sequence: TGTGCCAGCCGATTAGCGGGGAGCACAGATACGCAGTATTTT.

The genes are TRBV5-4 and TRBJ2-7; 8 bases fit TRBD2. Germline CDR1 reads SGHNT; CDR2 reads YYREEE (reference sequence). V dropped 7 bases and J dropped 1; count of bases not matched to a gene: 7. The length of the CDR3 is 14 residues. In DNA form, the CDR3 reads TGTGCCAGCGCTGGTAGCGGGGAGTCCTACGAGCAGTACTTC. Translating gives CASAGSGESYEQYF.

The chain combines TRBV27 with TRBJ2-5; a weak D match, TRBD2 (5 bases). The V end lost 6 bases, the J end lost 1 base, and 9 bases lay between the germline ends. Germline V gives CDR1 MNHEY, CDR2 SMNVEV (reference sequence). The CDR3 has 13 residues. The CDR3 loop is CASRAESQETQYF. CDR3 DNA: TGTGCCAGCAGAGCGGAGAGCCAAGAGACCCAGTACTTC.

The chain couples TRBV6-1 to TRBJ2-5; the match to TRBD2 covers 9 bases. Looked up from germline, CDR1 is MNHNS and CDR2 is SASEGT. Trimming took 7 bases from V and 1 from J; bases not matched to a gene: 7. This CDR3 comprises 15 residues. The CDR3 loop is CASKLSAGGQETQYF. DNA for the CDR3: TGTGCCAGCAAGTTGTCAGCGGGGGGCCAAGAGACCCAGTACTTC.

The chain couples TRBV4-1 to TRBJ2-7; the match to TRBD2 covers 9 bases. Trimming cost V 1 base and J 3 bases; bases outside gene matches: 13. Germline CDR1 MGHRA, CDR2 YSYEKL. The CDR3 is 18 residues long. CDR3 sequence (DNA): TGCGCCAGCAGCCAAGGACGGCTAGCGGGACCAACAAGCTACGAGCAGTACTTC. Protein: CASSQGRLAGPTSYEQYF.

The table lists this clone with a count of one. The chain links TRBV7-2 to TRBJ1-1, with TRBD1 matching over 7 bases. CDR3 size: 15 residues. Germline trimming cut 3 bases from V and 2 bases from J; bases unmatched to any gene: 6. Germline V lookup: CDR1 SGHTA, CDR2 FQGNSA. For the CDR3, the DNA is TGTGCCAGCAGCTTGAGAGGGGGCGCAAACACTGAAGCTTTCTTT. It specifies CASSLRGGANTEAFF.

V gene TRBV6-5 combines with J gene TRBJ1-2; no clear D gene. This CDR3 has 11 residues. V shed 6 bases and J shed 4 bases, with 6 bases lying between them. Germline V CDR1 and CDR2: MNHEY, SVGAGI. CDR3 protein: CASSGPYGYTF. The CDR3, as DNA: TGTGCCAGCAGCGGTCCCTATGGCTACACCTTC.

Comments on this clone: Other DNA sequences in this sample translate to the same CDR3. The chain joins TRBV7-2 to TRBJ2-5, with 8 bases fitting TRBD2. With 2 bases clipped from V and 5 bases from J, the junction kept 7 bases outside the gene matches. Germline V lookup: CDR1 SGHTA, CDR2 FQGNSA. This CDR3 region has 15 residues. The chain's CDR3 is CASSLNGRAWETQYF. CDR3 in DNA: TGTGCCAGCAGCTTAAACGGGAGGGCATGGGAGACCCAGTACTTC.